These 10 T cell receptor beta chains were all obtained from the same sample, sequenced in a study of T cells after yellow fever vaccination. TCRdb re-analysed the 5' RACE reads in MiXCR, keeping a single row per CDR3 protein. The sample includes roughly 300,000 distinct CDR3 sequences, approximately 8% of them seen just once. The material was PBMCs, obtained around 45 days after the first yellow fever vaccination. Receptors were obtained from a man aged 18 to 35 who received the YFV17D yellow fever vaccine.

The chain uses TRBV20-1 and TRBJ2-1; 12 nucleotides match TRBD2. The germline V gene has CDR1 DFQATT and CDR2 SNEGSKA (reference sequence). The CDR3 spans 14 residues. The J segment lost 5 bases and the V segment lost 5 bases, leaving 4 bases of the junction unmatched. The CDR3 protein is CSAPTSGGNNEQFF. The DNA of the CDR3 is TGCAGTGCTCCGACTAGCGGGGGAAACAATGAGCAGTTCTTC.

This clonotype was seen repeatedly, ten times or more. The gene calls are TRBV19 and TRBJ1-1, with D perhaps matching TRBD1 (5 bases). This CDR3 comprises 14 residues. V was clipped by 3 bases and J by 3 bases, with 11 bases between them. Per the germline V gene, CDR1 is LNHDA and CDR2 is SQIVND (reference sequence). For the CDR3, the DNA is TGTGCCAGTAGTATCCAGGGTCTCGACACTGAAGCTTTCTTT. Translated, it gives CASSIQGLDTEAFF.

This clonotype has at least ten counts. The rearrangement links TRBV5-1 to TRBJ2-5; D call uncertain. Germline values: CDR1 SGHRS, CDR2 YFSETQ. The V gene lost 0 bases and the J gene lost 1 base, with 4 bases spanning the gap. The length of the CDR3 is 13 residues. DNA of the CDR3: TGCGCCAGCAGCTTGGGGGTCCAAGAGACCCAGTACTTC. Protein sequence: CASSLGVQETQYF.

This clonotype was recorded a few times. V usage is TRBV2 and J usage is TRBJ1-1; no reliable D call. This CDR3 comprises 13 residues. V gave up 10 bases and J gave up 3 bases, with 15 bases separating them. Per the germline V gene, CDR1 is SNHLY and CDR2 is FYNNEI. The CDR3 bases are TGTGCCAAACGAGAGGCCTCCTACACTGAAGCTTTCTTT. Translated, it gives CAKREASYTEAFF.

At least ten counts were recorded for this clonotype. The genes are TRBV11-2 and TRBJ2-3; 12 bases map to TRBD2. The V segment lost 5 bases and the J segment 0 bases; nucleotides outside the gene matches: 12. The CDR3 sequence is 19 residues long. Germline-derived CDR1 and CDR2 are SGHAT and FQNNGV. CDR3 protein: CASSLRDFGLAGSTDTQYF. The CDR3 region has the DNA TGTGCCAGCAGCCTCAGGGACTTTGGACTAGCGGGGAGCACAGATACGCAGTATTTT.

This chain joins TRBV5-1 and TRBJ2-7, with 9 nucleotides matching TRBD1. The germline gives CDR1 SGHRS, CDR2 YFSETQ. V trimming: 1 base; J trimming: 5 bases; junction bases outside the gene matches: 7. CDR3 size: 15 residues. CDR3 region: CASSLTGGSRDEQYV. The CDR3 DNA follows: TGCGCCAGCAGCTTGACAGGGGGCTCACGGGACGAGCAGTACGTC.

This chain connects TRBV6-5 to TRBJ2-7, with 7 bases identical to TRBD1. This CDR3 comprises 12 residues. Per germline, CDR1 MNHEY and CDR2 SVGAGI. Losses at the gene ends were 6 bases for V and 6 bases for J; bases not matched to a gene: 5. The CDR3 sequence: CASSETGVEQYV. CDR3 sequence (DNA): TGTGCCAGCAGCGAAACAGGGGTCGAGCAGTACGTC.

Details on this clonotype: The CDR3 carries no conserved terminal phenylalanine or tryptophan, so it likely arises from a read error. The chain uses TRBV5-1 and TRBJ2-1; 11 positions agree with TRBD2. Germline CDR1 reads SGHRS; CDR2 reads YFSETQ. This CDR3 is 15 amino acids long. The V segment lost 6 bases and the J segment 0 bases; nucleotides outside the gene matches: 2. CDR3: CASTSGGSSYNEQFL. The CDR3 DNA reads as TGCGCCAGCACTAGCGGGGGGAGCTCCTACAATGAGCAGTTCCTC.

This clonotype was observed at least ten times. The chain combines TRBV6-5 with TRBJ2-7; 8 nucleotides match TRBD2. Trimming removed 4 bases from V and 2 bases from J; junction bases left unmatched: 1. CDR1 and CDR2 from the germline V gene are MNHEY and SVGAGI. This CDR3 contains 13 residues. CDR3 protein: CASSLGLAYEQYV. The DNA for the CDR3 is TGTGCCAGCAGTTTGGGACTAGCCTACGAGCAGTACGTC.

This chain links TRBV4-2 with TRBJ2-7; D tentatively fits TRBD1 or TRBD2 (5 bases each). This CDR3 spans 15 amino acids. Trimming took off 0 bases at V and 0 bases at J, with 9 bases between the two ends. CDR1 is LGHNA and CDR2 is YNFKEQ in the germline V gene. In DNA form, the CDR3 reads TGTGCCAGCAGCCAAGAGGGGGATAGCTCCTACGAGCAGTACTTC. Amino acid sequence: CASSQEGDSSYEQYF.